These T cell receptor beta chains were read from a single sample in a study of PD-1 blockade in classical Hodgkin lymphoma. Assay: immunoSEQ multiplex PCR; the TCRdb copy retains only in-frame clones and omits some. The table shows about 39,000 clones, with approximately 69% occurring only once. The specimen was peripheral blood mononuclear cells (PBMCs), collected before the second cycle of nivolumab. The receptors were gathered from a human donor with classical Hodgkin lymphoma. Both conserved end residues are trimmed from each CDR3. Size is omitted from some rows. Given values are once, few, many or a class for expanded clones.

ASSPQGTGGVGEQY	14	TRBV18	NA
ASSLVTRTEQY	11	TRBV7-8	NA
ASSQGGVGGGASYEQY	16	TRBV4-2	few
ASSRDSYGYT	10	TRBV6-5	NA
ASRAFGQGANVLT	13	TRBV19	NA
ASSSEGLGGYT	11	TRBV7-2	NA
ASSIDGPARAGANVLT	16	TRBV19	NA
ASSSWGAGANVLT	13	TRBV5-4	NA
ASSFGRGHGSNTGELF	16	TRBV5-1	NA
ASSLQGSGELF	11	TRBV28	NA
ASSRREASYEQY	12	TRBV27	NA
ASRPGTQETQY	11	TRBV28	NA
ASSLKGGAGYGYT	13	TRBV7-2	NA
ASSNRGPNYEQY	12	TRBV7-6	large
ASSLDLGREQY	11	TRBV7-2	NA
ASSLQGSYGYT	11	TRBV7-2	NA
ASRREILRSTGELF	14	TRBV4-1	NA
ASSLERTGGEKLF	13	TRBV7-9	NA
ASSYSTGTGHIQY	13	TRBV6-5	NA
ASSELARGPGAF	12	TRBV2	NA
ASSLRLAGYDNEQF	14	TRBV11-2	NA
ASSLHPGNSNQPQH	14	TRBV28	hyperexpanded
ASSESGNTIY	10	TRBV2	NA
ASSYSSQGNTIY	12	TRBV6-6	NA
ASSSLSGLAGETQY	14	TRBV7-2	NA
ASSFGGSGYT	10	TRBV28	NA
ASSATGGGGPRTEAF	15	TRBV9	NA
ASSEEGISPLH	11	TRBV2	few
ASSQDWAYSGNTIY	14	TRBV4-3	NA
ASSIGQINQPQH	12	TRBV19	NA
ASSKGVLSGNTIY	13	TRBV5-4	NA
SARPGTLTDTQY	12	TRBV29-1	few
ASSLEAYTGELF	12	TRBV7-9	NA
ASSLDPKTYNEQF	13	TRBV7-6	NA
ATHLPGYEQY	10	TRBV6-5	NA
ASSEALRKRGGGQY	14	TRBV2	NA
ASSLARELF	9	TRBV5-5	few
ASRRVFGTVNTEAF	14	TRBV7-9	NA
ASREGHPNTEAF	12	TRBV6-5	NA
ASTGTGNTGELF	12	TRBV10-3	NA
ASSPAGQGRNTIY	13	TRBV28	few
ASSQNEKLF	9	TRBV5-5	NA
ASSQQGYNSPLH	12	TRBV6-5	NA
ASSLGPGANVLT	12	TRBV5-5	NA
ASSLYNHEQF	10	TRBV28	NA
ASSYFDTDTEAF	12	TRBV6-6	NA
ASSFGLETDTQY	12	TRBV2	few
ASSPQGQLRANVLT	14	TRBV19	NA
ASSFQGGEETQY	12	TRBV7-2	NA